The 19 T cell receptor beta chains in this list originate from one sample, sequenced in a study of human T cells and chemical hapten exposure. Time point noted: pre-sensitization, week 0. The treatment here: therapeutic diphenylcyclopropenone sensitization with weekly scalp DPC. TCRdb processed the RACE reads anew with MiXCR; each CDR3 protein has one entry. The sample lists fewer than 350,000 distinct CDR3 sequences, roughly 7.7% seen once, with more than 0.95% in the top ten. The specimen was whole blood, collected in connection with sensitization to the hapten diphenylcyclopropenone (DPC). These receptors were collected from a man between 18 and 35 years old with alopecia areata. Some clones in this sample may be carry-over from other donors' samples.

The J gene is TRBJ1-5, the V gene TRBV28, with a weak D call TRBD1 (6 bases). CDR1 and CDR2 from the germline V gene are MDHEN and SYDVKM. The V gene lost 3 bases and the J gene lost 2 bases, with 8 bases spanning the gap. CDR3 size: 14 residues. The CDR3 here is CASSLGAGNQPQHF. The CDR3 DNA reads TGTGCCAGCAGTTTGGGGGCTGGCAATCAGCCCCAGCATTTT.

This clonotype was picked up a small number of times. The CDR3, as DNA: TGCGCCAGCAGCCCTGACAGGGGTTTAAACTATGGCTACACCTTC. As protein: CASSPDRGLNYGYTF. This rearrangement joins TRBV5-1 to TRBJ1-2, with TRBD1 matching over 8 bases. The CDR3 runs 15 residues. V trimming: 4 bases; J trimming: 2 bases; junction bases outside the gene matches: 7. Looked up from germline, CDR1 is SGHRS and CDR2 is YFSETQ.

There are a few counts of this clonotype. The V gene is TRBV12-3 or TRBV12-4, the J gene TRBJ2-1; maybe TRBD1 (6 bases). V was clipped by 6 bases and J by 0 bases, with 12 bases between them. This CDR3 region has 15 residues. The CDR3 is CASRDSLSSYNEQFF. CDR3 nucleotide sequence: TGTGCCAGCAGGGACAGCTTGAGCTCCTACAATGAGCAGTTCTTC.

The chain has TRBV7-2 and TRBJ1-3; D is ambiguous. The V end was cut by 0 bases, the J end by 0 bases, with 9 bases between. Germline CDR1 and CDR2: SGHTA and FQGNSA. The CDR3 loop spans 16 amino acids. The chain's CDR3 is CASSLAGLRSGNTIYF. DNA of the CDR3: TGTGCCAGCAGCTTAGCGGGCTTACGCTCTGGAAACACCATATATTTT.

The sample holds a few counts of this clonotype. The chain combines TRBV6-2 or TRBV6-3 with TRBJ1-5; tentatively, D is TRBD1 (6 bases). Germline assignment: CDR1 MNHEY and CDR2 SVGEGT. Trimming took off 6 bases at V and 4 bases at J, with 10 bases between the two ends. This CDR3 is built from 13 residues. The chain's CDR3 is CASRTGQNQPQHF. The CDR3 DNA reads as TGTGCCAGCAGGACCGGACAGAATCAGCCCCAGCATTTT.

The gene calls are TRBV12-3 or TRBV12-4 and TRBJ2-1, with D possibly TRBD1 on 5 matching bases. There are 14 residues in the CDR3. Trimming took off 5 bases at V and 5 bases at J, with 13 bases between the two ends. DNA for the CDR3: TGTGCCAGCAGTCCCAAGGGGTATGACAATGAGCAGTTCTTC. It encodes CASSPKGYDNEQFF.

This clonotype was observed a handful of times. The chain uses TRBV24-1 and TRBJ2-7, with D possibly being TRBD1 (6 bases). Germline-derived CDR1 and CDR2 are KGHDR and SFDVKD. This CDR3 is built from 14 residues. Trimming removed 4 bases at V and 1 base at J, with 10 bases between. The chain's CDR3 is CATSEPTGSYEQYF. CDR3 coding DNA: TGTGCCACCAGTGAGCCGACAGGTTCCTACGAGCAGTACTTC.

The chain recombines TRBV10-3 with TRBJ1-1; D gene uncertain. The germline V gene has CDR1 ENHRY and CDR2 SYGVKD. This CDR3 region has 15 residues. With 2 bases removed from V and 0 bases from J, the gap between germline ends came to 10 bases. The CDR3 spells CAISEAGSLNTEAFF. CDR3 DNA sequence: TGTGCCATCAGTGAGGCGGGTTCGCTGAACACTGAAGCTTTCTTT.

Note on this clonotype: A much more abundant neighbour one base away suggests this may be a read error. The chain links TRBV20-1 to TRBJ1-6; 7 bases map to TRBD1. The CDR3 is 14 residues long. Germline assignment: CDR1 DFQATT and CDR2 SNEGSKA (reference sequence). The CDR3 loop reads CSARPGQVFSTLHF. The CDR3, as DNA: TGCAGTGCTAGACCTGGACAGGTCTTTTCAACCCTCCACTTT.

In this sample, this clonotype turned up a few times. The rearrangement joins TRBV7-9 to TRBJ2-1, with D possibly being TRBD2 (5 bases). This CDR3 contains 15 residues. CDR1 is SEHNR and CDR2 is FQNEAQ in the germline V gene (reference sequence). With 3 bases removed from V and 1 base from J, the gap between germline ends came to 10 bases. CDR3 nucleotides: TGTGCCAGCAGCTTGCCTAGCCTGTCCTACAATGAGCAGTTCTTC. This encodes CASSLPSLSYNEQFF.

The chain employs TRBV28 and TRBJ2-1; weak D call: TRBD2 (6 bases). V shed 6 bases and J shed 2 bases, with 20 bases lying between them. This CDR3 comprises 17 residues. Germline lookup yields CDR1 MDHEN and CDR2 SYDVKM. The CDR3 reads CASSTPPRGSPYNEQFF. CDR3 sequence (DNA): TGTGCCAGCAGCACTCCCCCCCGGGGGAGCCCCTACAATGAGCAGTTCTTC.

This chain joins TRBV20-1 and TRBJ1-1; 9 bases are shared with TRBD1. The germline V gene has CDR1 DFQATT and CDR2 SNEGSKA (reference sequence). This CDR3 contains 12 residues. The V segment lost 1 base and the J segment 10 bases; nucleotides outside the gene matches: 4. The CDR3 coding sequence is TGCAGTGCTAGAGGGGACAGGGATTCAGCTTTCTTT. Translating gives CSARGDRDSAFF.

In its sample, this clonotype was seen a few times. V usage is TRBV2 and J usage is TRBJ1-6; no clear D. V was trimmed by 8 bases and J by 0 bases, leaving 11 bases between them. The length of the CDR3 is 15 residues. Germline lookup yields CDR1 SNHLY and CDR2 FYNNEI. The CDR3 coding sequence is TGTGCCAGCTTAGTTGGGGTCTCCTATAATTCACCCCTCCACTTT. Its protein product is CASLVGVSYNSPLHF.

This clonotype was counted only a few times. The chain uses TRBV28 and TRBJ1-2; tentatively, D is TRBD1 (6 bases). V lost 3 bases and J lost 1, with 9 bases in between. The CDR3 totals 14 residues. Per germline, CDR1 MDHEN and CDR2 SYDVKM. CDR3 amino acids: CASSLAGVNYGYTF. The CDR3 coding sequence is TGTGCCAGCAGTTTGGCAGGGGTTAACTATGGCTACACCTTC.

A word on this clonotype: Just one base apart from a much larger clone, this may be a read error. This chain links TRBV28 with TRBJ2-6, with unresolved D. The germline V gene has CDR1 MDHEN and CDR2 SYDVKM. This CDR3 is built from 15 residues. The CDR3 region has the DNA TGTGACAGCTCTGCAGCGACAACTGGGGCCAACGTCCTGACTTTC. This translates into CDSSAATTGANVLTF.

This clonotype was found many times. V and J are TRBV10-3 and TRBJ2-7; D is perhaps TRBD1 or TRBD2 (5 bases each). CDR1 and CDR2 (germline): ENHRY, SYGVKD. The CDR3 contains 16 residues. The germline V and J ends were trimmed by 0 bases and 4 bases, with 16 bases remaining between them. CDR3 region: CAISESPGRNPYEQYV. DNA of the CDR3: TGTGCCATCAGTGAGTCTCCGGGACGTAACCCTTACGAGCAGTACGTC.

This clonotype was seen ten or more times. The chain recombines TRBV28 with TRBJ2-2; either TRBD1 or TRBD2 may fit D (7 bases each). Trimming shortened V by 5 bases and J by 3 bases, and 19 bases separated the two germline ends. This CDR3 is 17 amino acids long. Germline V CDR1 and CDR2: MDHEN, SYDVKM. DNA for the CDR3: TGTGCCAGCAGTGCCGAGACAGGGAGGGGGGACACCGGGGAGCTGTTTTTT. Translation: CASSAETGRGDTGELFF.

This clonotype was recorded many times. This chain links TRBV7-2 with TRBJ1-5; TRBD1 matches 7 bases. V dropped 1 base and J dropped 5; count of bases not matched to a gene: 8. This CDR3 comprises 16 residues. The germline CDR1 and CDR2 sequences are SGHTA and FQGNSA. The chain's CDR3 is CASSLETGRGYQPQHF. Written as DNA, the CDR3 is TGTGCCAGCAGCTTAGAGACAGGGCGGGGATATCAGCCCCAGCATTTT.

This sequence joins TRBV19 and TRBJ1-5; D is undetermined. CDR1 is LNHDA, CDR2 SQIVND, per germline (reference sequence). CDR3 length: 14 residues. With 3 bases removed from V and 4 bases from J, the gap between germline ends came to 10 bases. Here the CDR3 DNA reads TGTGCCAGTAGTATGTATCAGCTGAATCAGCCCCAGCATTTT. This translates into CASSMYQLNQPQHF.